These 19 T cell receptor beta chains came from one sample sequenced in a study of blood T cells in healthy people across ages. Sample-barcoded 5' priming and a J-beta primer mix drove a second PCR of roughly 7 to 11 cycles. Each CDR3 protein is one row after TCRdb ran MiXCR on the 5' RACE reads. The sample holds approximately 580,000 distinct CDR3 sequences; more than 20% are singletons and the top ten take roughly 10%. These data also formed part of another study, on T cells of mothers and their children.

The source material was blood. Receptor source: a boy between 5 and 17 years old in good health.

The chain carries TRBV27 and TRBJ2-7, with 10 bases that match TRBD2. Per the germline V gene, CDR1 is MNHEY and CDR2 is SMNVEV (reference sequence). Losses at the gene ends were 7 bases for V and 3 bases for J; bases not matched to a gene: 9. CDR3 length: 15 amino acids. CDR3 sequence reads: CASNPTGTSDYEQYF. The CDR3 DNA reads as TGTGCCAGCAACCCCACCGGGACTAGCGACTACGAGCAGTACTTC.

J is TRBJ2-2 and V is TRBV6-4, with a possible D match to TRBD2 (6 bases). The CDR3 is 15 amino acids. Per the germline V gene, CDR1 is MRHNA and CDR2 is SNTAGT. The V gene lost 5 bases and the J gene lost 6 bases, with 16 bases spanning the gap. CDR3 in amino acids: CASSKYSAGPGELFF. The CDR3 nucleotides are TGTGCCAGCAGTAAATACTCTGCGGGGCCCGGGGAGCTGTTTTTT.

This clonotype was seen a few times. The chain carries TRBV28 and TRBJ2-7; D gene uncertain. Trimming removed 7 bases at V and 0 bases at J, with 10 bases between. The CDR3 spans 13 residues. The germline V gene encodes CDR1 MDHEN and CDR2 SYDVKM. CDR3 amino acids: CASKSPVSYEQYF. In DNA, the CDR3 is TGTGCCAGCAAATCCCCCGTCTCCTACGAGCAGTACTTC.

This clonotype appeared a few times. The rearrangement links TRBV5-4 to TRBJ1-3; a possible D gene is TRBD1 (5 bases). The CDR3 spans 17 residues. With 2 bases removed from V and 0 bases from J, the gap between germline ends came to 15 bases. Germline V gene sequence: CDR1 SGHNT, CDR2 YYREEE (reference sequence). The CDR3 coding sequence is TGTGCCAGCAGCTTATGGGGGGACGCAAGCTCTGGAAACACCATATATTTT. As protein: CASSLWGDASSGNTIYF.

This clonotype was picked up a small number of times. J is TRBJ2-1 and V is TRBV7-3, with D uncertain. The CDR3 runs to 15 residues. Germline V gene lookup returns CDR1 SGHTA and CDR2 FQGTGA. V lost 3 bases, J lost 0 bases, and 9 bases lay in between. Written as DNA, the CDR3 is TGTGCCAGCAGCTTCGCGATATCCTCCTACAATGAGCAGTTCTTC. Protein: CASSFAISSYNEQFF.

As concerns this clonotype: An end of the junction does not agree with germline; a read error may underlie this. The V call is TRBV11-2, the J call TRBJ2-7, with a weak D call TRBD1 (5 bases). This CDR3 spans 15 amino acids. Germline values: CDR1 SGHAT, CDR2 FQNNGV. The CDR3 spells CASNLGPGAPYEQYF. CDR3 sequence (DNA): TGTGCCAGCAACTTAGGGCCTGGGGCTCCCTACGAGCAGTACTTC.

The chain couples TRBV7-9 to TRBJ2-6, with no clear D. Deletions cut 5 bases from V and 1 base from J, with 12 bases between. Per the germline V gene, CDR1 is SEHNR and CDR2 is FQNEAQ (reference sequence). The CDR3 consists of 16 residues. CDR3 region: CASSPRVMSGANVLTF. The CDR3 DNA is TGTGCCAGCAGCCCAAGGGTGATGTCTGGGGCCAACGTCCTGACTTTC.

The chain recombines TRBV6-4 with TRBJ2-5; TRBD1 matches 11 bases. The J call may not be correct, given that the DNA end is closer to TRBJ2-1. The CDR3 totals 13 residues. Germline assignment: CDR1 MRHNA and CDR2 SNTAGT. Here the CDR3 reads CASSGDRGDEQFF. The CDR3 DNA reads TGTGCCAGCAGTGGGGACAGGGGGGATGAGCAGTTCTTC.

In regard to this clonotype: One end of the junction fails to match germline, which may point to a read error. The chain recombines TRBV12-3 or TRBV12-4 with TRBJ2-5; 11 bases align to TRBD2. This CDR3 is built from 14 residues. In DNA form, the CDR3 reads TGTGCCAGCAGCTTAGCGGGGGGGATTGAGACCCAGTACTTC. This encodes CASSLAGGIETQYF.

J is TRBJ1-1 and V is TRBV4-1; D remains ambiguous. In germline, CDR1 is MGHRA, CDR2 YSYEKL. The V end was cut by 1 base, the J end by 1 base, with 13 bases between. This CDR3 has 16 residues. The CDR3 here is CASSQGRARRNTEAFF. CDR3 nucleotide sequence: TGCGCCAGCAGCCAAGGAAGGGCGCGGAGGAACACTGAAGCTTTCTTT.

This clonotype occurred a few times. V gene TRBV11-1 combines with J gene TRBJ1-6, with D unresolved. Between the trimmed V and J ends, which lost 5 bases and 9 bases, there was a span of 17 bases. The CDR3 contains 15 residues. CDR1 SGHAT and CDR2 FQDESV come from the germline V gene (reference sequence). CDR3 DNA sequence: TGTGCCAGCAGCCCCGTGTTCGGCGCGGGTTCACCCCTCCACTTT. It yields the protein CASSPVFGAGSPLHF.

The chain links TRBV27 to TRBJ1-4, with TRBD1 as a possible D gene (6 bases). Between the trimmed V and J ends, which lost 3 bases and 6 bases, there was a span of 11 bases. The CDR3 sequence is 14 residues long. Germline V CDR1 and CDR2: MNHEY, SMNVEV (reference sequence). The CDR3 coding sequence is TGTGCCAGCAGTTTTGCCAGGGGAGATGAAAAACTGTTTTTT. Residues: CASSFARGDEKLFF.

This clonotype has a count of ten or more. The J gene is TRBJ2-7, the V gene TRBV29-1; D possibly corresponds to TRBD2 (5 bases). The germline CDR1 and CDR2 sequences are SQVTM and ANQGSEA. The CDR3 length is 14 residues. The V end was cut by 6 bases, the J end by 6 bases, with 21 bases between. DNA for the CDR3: TGCAGCGTCATTGAGCCCGGTCGGGGTAGCGAGCAGTACTTC. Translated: CSVIEPGRGSEQYF.

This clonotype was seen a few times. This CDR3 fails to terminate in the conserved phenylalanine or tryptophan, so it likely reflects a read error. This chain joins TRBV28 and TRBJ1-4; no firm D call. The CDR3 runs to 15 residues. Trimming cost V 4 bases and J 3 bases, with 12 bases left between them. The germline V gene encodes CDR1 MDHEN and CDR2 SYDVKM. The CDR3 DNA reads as TGTGCCAGCAGTTCCTTCGGGGTGTCTAATGAAAAACTGTTTCTT. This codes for CASSSFGVSNEKLFL.

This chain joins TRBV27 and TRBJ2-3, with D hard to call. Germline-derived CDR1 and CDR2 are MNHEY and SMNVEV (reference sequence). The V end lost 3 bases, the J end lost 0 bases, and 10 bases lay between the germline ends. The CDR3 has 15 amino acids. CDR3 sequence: CASSFTTASTDTQYF. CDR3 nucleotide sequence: TGTGCCAGCAGTTTCACAACTGCTAGCACAGATACGCAGTATTTT.

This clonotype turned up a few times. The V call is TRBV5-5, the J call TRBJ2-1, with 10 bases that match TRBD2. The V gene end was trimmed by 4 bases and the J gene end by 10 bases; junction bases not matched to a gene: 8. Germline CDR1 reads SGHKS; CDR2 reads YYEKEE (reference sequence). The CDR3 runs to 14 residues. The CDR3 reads CASSDGTSDDEQFF. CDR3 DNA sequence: TGTGCCAGCAGCGACGGGACTAGCGACGACGAGCAGTTCTTC. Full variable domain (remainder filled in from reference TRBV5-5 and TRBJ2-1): DAGVTQSPTHLIKTRGQQVTLRCSPISGHKSVSWYQQVLGQGPQFIFQYYEKEERGRGNFPDRFSARQFPNYSSELNVNALLLGDSALYLCASSDGTSDDEQFFGPGTRLTVL.

The DNA for the CDR3 is TGCGCCAGCAGCGCCCCCGAGCGGGGAAACACAGATACGCAGTATTTT. This translates into CASSAPERGNTDTQYF. The rearrangement links TRBV5-1 to TRBJ2-3, with 7 bases matching TRBD2. Germline trimming cut 4 bases from V and 2 bases from J; bases unmatched to any gene: 10. CDR1 and CDR2 from the germline V gene are SGHRS and YFSETQ. This CDR3 comprises 16 residues.

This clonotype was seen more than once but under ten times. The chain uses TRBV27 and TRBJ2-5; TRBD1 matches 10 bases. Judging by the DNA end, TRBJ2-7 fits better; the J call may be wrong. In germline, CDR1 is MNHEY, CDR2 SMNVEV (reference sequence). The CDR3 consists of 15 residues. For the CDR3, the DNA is TGTGCCAGCAGTTCCAGAGGGACAGGGGTCTACGAGCAGTACTTC. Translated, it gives CASSSRGTGVYEQYF.

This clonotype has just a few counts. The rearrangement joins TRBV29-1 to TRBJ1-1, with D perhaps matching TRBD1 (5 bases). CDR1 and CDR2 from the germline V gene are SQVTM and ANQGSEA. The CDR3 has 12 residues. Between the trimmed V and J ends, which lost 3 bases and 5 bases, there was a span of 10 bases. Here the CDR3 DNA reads TGCAGCGTTGAGCAGGGTCGGACTGAAGCTTTCTTT. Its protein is CSVEQGRTEAFF.